Following are 21 T cell receptor beta chains from one sample sequenced in a study of blood T cell repertoires in COVID-19. Measured with immunoSEQ multiplex PCR; TCRdb has only the in-frame clones, and not every one. Among under 250,000 clones listed, about four fifths were seen once. Sequenced material: peripheral blood. Receptor source: a woman younger than 35 with acute or convalescent COVID-19.

V gene TRBV3-1 (or the pseudogene TRBV3-2) combines with J gene TRBJ2-7; weak D call: TRBD2 (6 bases). Trimming stripped 3 bases from V and 1 base from J, with 10 bases between. CDR1 and CDR2 from the germline V gene are LGHDT and YNNKEL (reference sequence). This CDR3 comprises 14 residues. The CDR3 protein is CASSQRGLSYEQYF. CDR3 sequence (DNA): TGTGCCAGCAGCCAGAGAGGACTATCCTACGAGCAGTACTTC.

The chain employs TRBV21-1 and TRBJ2-7; the table gives TRBD1 as D, unverified against the DNA. TRBV21-1 is assigned pseudogene status. The CDR3 sequence is 15 residues long. The chain's CDR3 is CASSFRQGEAYEQYF. The CDR3 DNA reads TGTGCCAGCAGCTTTCGACAGGGGGAGGCCTACGAGCAGTACTTC.

The chain uses TRBV6-4 and TRBJ1-4; a possible D gene is TRBD1 (6 bases). Germline values: CDR1 MRHNA, CDR2 SNTAGT. This CDR3 contains 17 residues. The germline V and J ends were trimmed by 4 bases and 7 bases, with 22 bases remaining between them. The CDR3 sequence: CASSVGKGQREIEKLFF. In DNA, the CDR3 is TGTGCCAGCAGTGTCGGCAAGGGACAAAGGGAGATTGAAAAACTGTTTTTT.

This clone appeared once. The chain carries TRBV4-3 and TRBJ1-4; 8 bases map to TRBD1. CDR1 and CDR2 (germline): LGHNA, YSLEER. V gave up 0 bases and J gave up 3 bases; unmatched junction bases: 6. This CDR3 comprises 17 residues. Written as DNA, the CDR3 is TGCGCCAGCAGCCAAGACCGACAGGGGTTGGCTAATGAAAAACTGTTTTTT. Translating it yields CASSQDRQGLANEKLFF.

V and J are TRBV6-5 and TRBJ1-1, with D unresolved. The V gene lost 6 bases and the J gene lost 0 bases, with 14 bases spanning the gap. CDR3 length: 15 amino acids. The germline CDR1 and CDR2 sequences are MNHEY and SVGAGI. In nucleotides, the CDR3 is TGTGCCAGCAGCCCCGGGATGGGGTTGAACACTGAAGCTTTCTTT. This translates into CASSPGMGLNTEAFF.

The V gene is TRBV9, the J gene TRBJ1-1; no clear D gene. CDR3 length equals 14 residues. The V end was cut by 0 bases, the J end by 0 bases, with 6 bases between. Germline V lookup: CDR1 SGDLS, CDR2 YYNGEE. The chain's CDR3 is CASSVATVNTEAFF. The CDR3 DNA sequence: TGTGCCAGCAGCGTAGCAACAGTGAACACTGAAGCTTTCTTT.

This clone came up a few times. The chain has TRBV27 and TRBJ2-7; TRBD1 aligns across 9 bases. CDR1 MNHEY and CDR2 SMNVEV come from the germline V gene (reference sequence). The J segment lost 5 bases and the V segment lost 6 bases, leaving 8 bases of the junction unmatched. CDR3 length: 14 amino acids. In DNA, the CDR3 is TGTGCCAGCAGATTCGGGGACAGGGCTCACGAGCAGTACTTC. This translates into CASRFGDRAHEQYF.

The chain recombines TRBV25-1 with TRBJ2-1; the D gene is possibly TRBD2 (6 bases). Germline CDR1 MGHDK, CDR2 SYGVNS. V lost 6 bases to trimming and J lost 7 bases, with 22 bases between them. This CDR3 is built from 16 residues. The CDR3 region is CASSVGPGRRGNEQFF. In DNA, the CDR3 is TGTGCCAGCAGCGTAGGACCGGGACGCCGGGGGAATGAGCAGTTCTTC.

V is TRBV28 and J is TRBJ2-7, with TRBD2 identical over 7 bases. V lost 0 bases to trimming and J lost 2 bases; unmatched junction nucleotides: 7. The CDR3 runs to 16 residues. The germline CDR1 and CDR2 sequences are MDHEN and SYDVKM. CDR3 DNA: TGTGCCAGCAGTTTATGGCGGCCTAGCGGAACCTACGAGCAGTACTTC. Amino acids: CASSLWRPSGTYEQYF.

The chain links TRBV27 to TRBJ2-1, with TRBD2 matching 10 bases. CDR3 size: 13 residues. CDR1 is MNHEY, CDR2 SMNVEV, per germline (reference sequence). Unmatched junction bases numbered 4, after V lost 5 bases and J lost 9 bases. The CDR3 spells CASSPRLAGEQFF. DNA for the CDR3: TGTGCCAGCAGTCCTAGACTAGCGGGTGAGCAGTTCTTC.

This chain links TRBV7-8 with TRBJ2-5; TRBD2 agrees at 9 bases. CDR1 and CDR2 from the germline V gene are SGHVS and FQNEAQ. The CDR3 covers 16 residues. V shed 0 bases and J 2 bases; nucleotides not matched to a gene: 4. The CDR3 loop is CASSLAASGEQETQYF. The CDR3 DNA sequence: TGTGCCAGCAGCTTAGCGGCTAGCGGGGAGCAAGAGACCCAGTACTTC.

The V call is TRBV28, the J call TRBJ2-2; 7 nucleotides agree with TRBD1. Germline V CDR1 and CDR2: MDHEN, SYDVKM. The CDR3 has 16 amino acids. V was clipped by 5 bases and J by 7 bases; unmatched bases: 13. The CDR3 bases are TGTGCCAGCAGTGACCCAACAGCCAGACAGGGCGGGGAGCTGTTTTTT. The encoded protein is CASSDPTARQGGELFF.

The rearrangement uses TRBV5-1 and TRBJ2-1, with TRBD2 as a possible D gene (6 bases). The CDR3 contains 16 residues. With 3 bases removed from V and 5 bases from J, the gap between germline ends came to 18 bases. In germline, CDR1 is SGHRS, CDR2 YFSETQ. The CDR3 DNA reads as TGCGCCAGCAGCTCCTCCGGGACTCTCCCGAACAATGAGCAGTTCTTC. Translation: CASSSSGTLPNNEQFF.

This chain joins TRBV24-1 and TRBJ2-2; 8 nucleotides line up with TRBD1. The ends lost 4 bases at V and 6 bases at J; junction bases unmatched: 9. There are 16 residues in the CDR3. CDR1 KGHDR and CDR2 SFDVKD come from the germline V gene. In DNA, the CDR3 is TGTGCCACCAGTGAGGTGGACAGGGTTCCTCCCGGGGAGCTGTTTTTT. It is translated as CATSEVDRVPPGELFF.

This clone was counted between two and nine times. This chain connects TRBV19 to TRBJ2-1, with 14 bases lining up with TRBD2. CDR1 is LNHDA and CDR2 is SQIVND in the germline V gene (reference sequence). The V segment lost 5 bases and the J segment 10 bases; nucleotides outside the gene matches: 4. This CDR3 contains 14 residues. CDR3 in amino acids: CASSPGLAGGEQFF. As DNA, the CDR3 is TGTGCCAGTAGTCCCGGACTAGCGGGAGGAGAGCAGTTCTTC.

The chain couples TRBV27 to TRBJ1-4, with TRBD1 identical over 12 bases. The CDR3 has 16 residues. Trimming cost V 3 bases and J 5 bases; bases outside gene matches: 4. Germline values: CDR1 MNHEY, CDR2 SMNVEV (reference sequence). For the CDR3, the DNA is TGTGCCAGCAGTTTTGGAGGGACAGGGGGCAATGAAAAACTGTTTTTT. Amino acids: CASSFGGTGGNEKLFF. The full variable domain, completed using reference TRBV27 and TRBJ1-4, is EAQVTQNPRYLITVTGKKLTVTCSQNMNHEYMSWYRQDPGLGLRQIYYSMNVEVTDKGDVPEGYKVSRKEKRNFPLILESPSPNQTSLYFCASSFGGTGGNEKLFFGSGTQLSVL.

This clone has only a few counts. The sample carries other DNA sequences with the same CDR3. The chain has TRBV19 and TRBJ2-1; D is undetermined. Deletions cut 5 bases from V and 4 bases from J, with 9 bases between. Germline lookup yields CDR1 LNHDA and CDR2 SQIVND (reference sequence). This CDR3 comprises 13 residues. CDR3 nucleotide sequence: TGTGCCAGTAGTTTGGCTGATTACAATGAGCAGTTCTTC. This gives the protein CASSLADYNEQFF.

The chain is built from TRBV7-9 and TRBJ2-3; 15 nucleotides line up with TRBD2. V trimming: 0 bases; J trimming: 6 bases; junction bases outside the gene matches: 1. The CDR3 covers 16 residues. Germline V gene sequence: CDR1 SEHNR, CDR2 FQNEAQ (reference sequence). For the CDR3, the DNA is TGTGCCAGCAGCTTAGCTGGGACTAGCGGGAGGGATACGCAGTATTTT. Amino acid sequence: CASSLAGTSGRDTQYF.

This clone was seen once. The CDR3 region is CASSFATGLSNEKLFF. CDR3 bases: TGCGCCAGCAGCTTTGCCACAGGTCTTAGTAATGAAAAACTGTTTTTT. This rearrangement joins TRBV5-1 to TRBJ1-4; a weak D match, TRBD1 (5 bases). V shed 2 bases and J shed 4 bases, with 15 bases lying between them. This CDR3 has 16 residues. Germline CDR1 is SGHRS and CDR2 is YFSETQ.

This rearrangement joins TRBV6-5 to TRBJ2-7; tentative D call: TRBD2 (7 bases). V lost 4 bases and J lost 7, with 20 bases in between. CDR3 size: 15 residues. Germline CDR1 MNHEY, CDR2 SVGAGI. CDR3 DNA sequence: TGTGCCAGCAGTTGGGGGGGACACGGACGACTGGAGCAGTACTTC. It encodes CASSWGGHGRLEQYF.

V and J are TRBV7-9 and TRBJ2-7, with 9 bases matching TRBD2. J was trimmed by 0 bases and V by 8 bases; bases with no gene match: 8. The length of the CDR3 is 15 residues. Germline V gene lookup returns CDR1 SEHNR and CDR2 FQNEAQ (reference sequence). CDR3 DNA: TGTGCCAGCGGCGTGGCGGGAGGGCCCTCCTACGAGCAGTACTTC. Encoded protein: CASGVAGGPSYEQYF.